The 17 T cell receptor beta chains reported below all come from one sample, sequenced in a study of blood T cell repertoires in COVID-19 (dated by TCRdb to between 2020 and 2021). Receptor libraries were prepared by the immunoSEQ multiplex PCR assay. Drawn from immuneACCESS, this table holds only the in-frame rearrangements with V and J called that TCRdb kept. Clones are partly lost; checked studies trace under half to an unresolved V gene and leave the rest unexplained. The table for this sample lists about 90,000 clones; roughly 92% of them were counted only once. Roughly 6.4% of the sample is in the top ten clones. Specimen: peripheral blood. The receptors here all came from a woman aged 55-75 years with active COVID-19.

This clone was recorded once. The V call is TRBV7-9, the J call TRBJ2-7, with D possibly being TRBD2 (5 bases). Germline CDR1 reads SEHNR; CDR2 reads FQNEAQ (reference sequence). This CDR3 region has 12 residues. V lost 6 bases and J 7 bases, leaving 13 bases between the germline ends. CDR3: CASSPGKHEQYF. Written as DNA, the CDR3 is TGTGCCAGCAGTCCGGGAAAACATGAGCAGTACTTC.

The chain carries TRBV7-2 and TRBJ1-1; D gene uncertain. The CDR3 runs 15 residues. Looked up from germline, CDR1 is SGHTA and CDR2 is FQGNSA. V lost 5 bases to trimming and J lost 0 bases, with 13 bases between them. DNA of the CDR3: TGTGCCAGCAGCCCCCGGGTGACCCTGAACACTGAAGCTTTCTTT. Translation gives CASSPRVTLNTEAFF.

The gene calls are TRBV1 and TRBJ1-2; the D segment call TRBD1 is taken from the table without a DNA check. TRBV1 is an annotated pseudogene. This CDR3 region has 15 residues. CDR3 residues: CTSSQAGEQGLGYTF. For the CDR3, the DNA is TGCACCAGCAGCCAAGCAGGGGAGCAGGGCCTTGGCTACACCTTC.

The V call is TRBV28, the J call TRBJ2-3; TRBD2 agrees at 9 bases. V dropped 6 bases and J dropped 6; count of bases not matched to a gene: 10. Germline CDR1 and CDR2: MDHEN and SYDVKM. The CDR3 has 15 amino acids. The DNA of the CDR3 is TGTGCCAGCAGCCAGAAGCGGGGGGCCGGGGATACGCAGTATTTT. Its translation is CASSQKRGAGDTQYF.

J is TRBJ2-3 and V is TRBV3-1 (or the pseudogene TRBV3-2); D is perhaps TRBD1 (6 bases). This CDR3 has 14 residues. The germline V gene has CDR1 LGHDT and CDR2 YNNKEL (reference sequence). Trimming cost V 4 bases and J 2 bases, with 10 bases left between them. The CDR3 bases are TGTGCCAGCAGCCCAGGGGTCCTCACAGATACGCAGTATTTT. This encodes CASSPGVLTDTQYF.

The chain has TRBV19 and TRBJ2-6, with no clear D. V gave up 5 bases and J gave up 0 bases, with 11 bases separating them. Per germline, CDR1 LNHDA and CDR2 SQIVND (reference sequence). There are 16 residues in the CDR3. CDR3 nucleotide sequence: TGTGCCAGTAGTCGAGCTAAAACCTCTGGGGCCAACGTCCTGACTTTC. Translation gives CASSRAKTSGANVLTF.

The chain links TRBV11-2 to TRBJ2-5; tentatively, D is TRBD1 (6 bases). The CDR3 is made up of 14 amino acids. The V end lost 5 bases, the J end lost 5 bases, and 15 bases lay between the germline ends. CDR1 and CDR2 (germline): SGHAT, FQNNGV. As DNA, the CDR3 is TGTGCCAGCAGCATCACAGGGCCGAGGGAGACCCAGTACTTC. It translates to CASSITGPRETQYF.

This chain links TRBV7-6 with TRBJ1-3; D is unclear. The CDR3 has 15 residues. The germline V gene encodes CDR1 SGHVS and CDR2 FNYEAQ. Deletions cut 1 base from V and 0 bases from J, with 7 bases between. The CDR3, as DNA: TGTGCCAGCAGCTTAGTTAGTTCCTCTGGAAACACCATATATTTT. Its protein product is CASSLVSSSGNTIYF.

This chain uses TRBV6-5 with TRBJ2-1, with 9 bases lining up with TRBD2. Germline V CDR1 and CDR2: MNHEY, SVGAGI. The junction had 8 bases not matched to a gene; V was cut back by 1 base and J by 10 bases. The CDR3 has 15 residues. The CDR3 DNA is TGTGCCAGCAGTTACTTTTCTAGCGGGACCGCGGAGCAGTTCTTC. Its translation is CASSYFSSGTAEQFF.

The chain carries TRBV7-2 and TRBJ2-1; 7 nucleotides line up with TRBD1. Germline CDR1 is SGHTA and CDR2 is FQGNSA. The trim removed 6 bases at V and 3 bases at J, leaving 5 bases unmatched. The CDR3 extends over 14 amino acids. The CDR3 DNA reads TGTGCCAGCAGACCGGACAGGAACTACAATGAGCAGTTCTTC. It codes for CASRPDRNYNEQFF.

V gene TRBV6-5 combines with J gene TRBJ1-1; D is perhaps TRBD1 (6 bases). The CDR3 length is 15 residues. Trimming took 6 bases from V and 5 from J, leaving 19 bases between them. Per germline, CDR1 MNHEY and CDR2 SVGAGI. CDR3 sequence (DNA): TGTGCCAGCAGCCCCTCAGGGGCGCGGGGGACTGAAGCTTTCTTT. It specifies CASSPSGARGTEAFF.

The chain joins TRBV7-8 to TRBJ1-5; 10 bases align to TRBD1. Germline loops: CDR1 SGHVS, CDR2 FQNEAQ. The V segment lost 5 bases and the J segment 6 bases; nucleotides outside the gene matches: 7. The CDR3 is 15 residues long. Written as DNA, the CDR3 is TGTGCCAGCAGCCTGGACAGGGGGAACGGTCAGCCCCAGCATTTT. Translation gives CASSLDRGNGQPQHF.

DNA of the CDR3: TGTGCCAGCAGTAGACCGGGACAGGGTCCTAATCAGCCCCAGCATTTT. Translating it yields CASSRPGQGPNQPQHF. The V and J genes are TRBV28 and TRBJ1-5; TRBD1 agrees at 9 bases. The V segment lost 5 bases and the J segment 4 bases; nucleotides outside the gene matches: 9. CDR1 MDHEN and CDR2 SYDVKM come from the germline V gene. The CDR3 spans 16 residues.

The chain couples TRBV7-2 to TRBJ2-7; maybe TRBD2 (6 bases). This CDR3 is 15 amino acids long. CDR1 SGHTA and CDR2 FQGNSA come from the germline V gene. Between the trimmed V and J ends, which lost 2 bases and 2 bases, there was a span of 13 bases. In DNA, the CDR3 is TGTGCCAGCAGCTTAAGGAGGGATGGGCCCTACGAGCAGTACTTC. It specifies CASSLRRDGPYEQYF.

CDR3 loop: CASSFGTPMNNEQFF. The CDR3, as DNA: TGTGCCAGCAGTTTCGGGACACCCATGAACAATGAGCAGTTCTTC. The V gene is TRBV28, the J gene TRBJ2-1; a possible D gene is TRBD1 (6 bases). V lost 3 bases and J 5 bases, leaving 14 bases between the germline ends. Germline V lookup: CDR1 MDHEN, CDR2 SYDVKM. The CDR3 is made up of 15 amino acids.

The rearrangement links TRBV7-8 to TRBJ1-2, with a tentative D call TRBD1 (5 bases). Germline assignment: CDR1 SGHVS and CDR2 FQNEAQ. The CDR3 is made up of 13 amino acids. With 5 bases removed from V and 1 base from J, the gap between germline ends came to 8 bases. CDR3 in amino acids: CASSLGGNYGYTF. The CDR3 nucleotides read TGTGCCAGCAGCCTCGGGGGTAACTATGGCTACACCTTC.

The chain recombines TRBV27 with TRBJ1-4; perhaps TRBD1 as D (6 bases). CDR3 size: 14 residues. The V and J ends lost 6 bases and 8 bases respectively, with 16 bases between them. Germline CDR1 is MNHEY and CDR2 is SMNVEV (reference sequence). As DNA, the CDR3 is TGTGCCAGCAGCCAAACAGGGTTTGGAGAAAAACTGTTTTTT. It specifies CASSQTGFGEKLFF.